This entry describes one T cell receptor (beta chain). The antigen remains unidentified. The protocol was immunoSEQ multiplex PCR, while the TCRdb copy is restricted to in-frame clones and leaves out a portion. The table shows tens of thousands of clones, with approximately 92% occurring only once. CDR1 is KGHSH and CDR2 is LQKENI in the germline V gene. The germline V and J ends were trimmed by 4 bases and 1 base, with 7 bases remaining between them. The CDR3 is made up of 13 amino acids. The sample belongs to a study of cytomegalovirus exposure and HLA in healthy donors. Overall study findings and caveats: Fewer than 200 TCR beta chains were listed as cytomegalovirus-associated.

V gene TRBV18 combines with J gene TRBJ1-1, with D uncertain. This TCR was recovered from a woman aged 18 to 35 in good health and CMV-seronegative. Sequencing input: PBMCs. The CDR3 loop is CASSRAQNTEAFF. Written as DNA, the CDR3 is TGTGCCAGCTCACGGGCTCAGAACACTGAAGCTTTCTTT.